These 10 T cell receptor beta chains share one sample of origin, sequenced in a study of blood T cell repertoires in COVID-19 (dated by TCRdb to about 2020). Library method: the immunoSEQ multiplex PCR assay. Drawn from immuneACCESS, this table holds only the in-frame rearrangements with V and J called that TCRdb kept. Clones are partly lost; checked studies trace under half to an unresolved V gene and leave the rest unexplained. This sample holds 200,000 to 250,000 clones; around 80% were observed only once. Together, the top ten hold approximately 10% of the sample. Material: peripheral blood. The source is a middle-aged man with active or convalescent COVID-19.

The genes are TRBV19 and TRBJ2-1; 8 bases map to TRBD2. The V and J ends lost 9 bases and 4 bases, in that order; junction bases with no gene match: 5. The CDR3 sequence is 13 residues long. Germline CDR1 is LNHDA and CDR2 is SQIVND (reference sequence). CDR3 sequence: CASQAGAYNEQFF. CDR3 nucleotides: TGTGCCAGCCAAGCGGGAGCTTACAATGAGCAGTTCTTC.

The CDR3: CASSQDISNQPQHF. The CDR3 nucleotides are TGTGCCAGCAGCCAAGATATAAGCAATCAGCCCCAGCATTTT. V and J are TRBV4-2 and TRBJ1-5; no reliable D call. CDR1 and CDR2 (germline): LGHNA, YNFKEQ. V dropped 0 bases and J dropped 1 base, with 4 bases sitting between them. The CDR3 is 14 residues long.

The chain links TRBV27 to TRBJ2-7; no definite D call. V was cut by 0 bases and J by 3 bases, with 18 bases left in between. Germline V gene lookup returns CDR1 MNHEY and CDR2 SMNVEV (reference sequence). The CDR3 covers 17 residues. This CDR3 reads CASSLSPPGEYIYEQYF. The CDR3, as DNA: TGTGCCAGCAGTTTATCGCCCCCTGGAGAGTATATCTACGAGCAGTACTTC.

The chain uses TRBV19 and TRBJ1-1; 8 bases agree with TRBD1. Germline CDR1 and CDR2: LNHDA and SQIVND (reference sequence). CDR3 size: 13 residues. With V trimmed by 6 bases and J by 8 bases, 8 bases remained unmatched. The CDR3 DNA sequence: TGTGCCAGTAGAGGGACAGGAGGAATCGAAGCTTTCTTT. Amino acids: CASRGTGGIEAFF.

The chain has TRBV9 and TRBJ2-3, with a tentative D call TRBD2 (5 bases). From germline, CDR1 is SGDLS and CDR2 YYNGEE. V gave up 3 bases and J gave up 6 bases, with 20 bases separating them. CDR3 length: 16 amino acids. CDR3 protein: CASSAMSGLKFDTQYF. CDR3 bases: TGTGCCAGCAGCGCAATGTCAGGACTGAAGTTCGATACGCAGTATTTT.

This clone appeared a single time. This sequence joins TRBV7-6 and TRBJ2-7; 12 bases line up with TRBD2. This CDR3 is 15 amino acids long. Germline loops: CDR1 SGHVS, CDR2 FNYEAQ. V lost 0 bases and J lost 12; bases outside the gene matches: 9. CDR3 loop: CASSLAEGTSGWWYF. CDR3 bases: TGTGCCAGCAGCTTAGCCGAAGGGACTAGCGGGTGGTGGTACTTC.

The rearrangement joins TRBV19 to TRBJ2-1, with D possibly TRBD2 on 6 matching bases. V was cut by 6 bases and J by 5 bases, with 11 bases left in between. The CDR3 consists of 13 residues. In germline, CDR1 is LNHDA, CDR2 SQIVND (reference sequence). The CDR3 bases are TGTGCCAGTAGGCGGGACCGTAACAATGAGCAGTTCTTC. The encoded protein is CASRRDRNNEQFF. Full variable domain (missing parts from reference TRBV19 and TRBJ2-1): DGGITQSPKYLFRKEGQNVTLSCEQNLNHDAMYWYRQDPGQGLRLIYYSQIVNDFQKGDIAEGYSVSREKKESFPLTVTSAQKNPTAFYLCASRRDRNNEQFFGPGTRLTVL.

This clone was counted once. This rearrangement joins TRBV4-1 to TRBJ1-2; TRBD1 matches 7 bases. V shed 4 bases, J shed 8 bases, and the junction held 7 bases outside the gene matches. The V gene's germline CDR1 is MGHRA and CDR2 YSYEKL. This CDR3 is built from 13 residues. Written as DNA, the CDR3 is TGCGCCAGCAGCCCGACAGGGCCGTGGGGCTACACCTTC. It translates to CASSPTGPWGYTF.

V is TRBV20-1 and J is TRBJ2-1; 10 bases fit TRBD2. Germline CDR1 DFQATT, CDR2 SNEGSKA (reference sequence). J was trimmed by 4 bases and V by 3 bases; bases with no gene match: 9. The CDR3 has 16 residues. The CDR3 loop reads CSASRLAGVVYNEQFF. The DNA of the CDR3 is TGCAGTGCTAGTCGCCTAGCGGGGGTCGTGTACAATGAGCAGTTCTTC.

This clone has more than one count but fewer than ten. The rearrangement links TRBV5-4 to TRBJ1-6; D perhaps matches TRBD1 (6 bases). CDR3 length: 12 residues. Trimming removed 3 bases at V and 14 bases at J, with 12 bases between. CDR1 SGHNT and CDR2 YYREEE come from the germline V gene (reference sequence). DNA for the CDR3: TGTGCCAGCAGCTCCGAGGGGGTAACCCTCCACTTT. It translates to CASSSEGVTLHF.